This T cell receptor beta chain was documented in a study of T-cell reconstitution after alpha-beta-depleted transplantation in children. This clonotype was observed at least ten times. Deletions cut 4 bases from V and 2 bases from J, with 11 bases between. The CDR3 is made up of 13 amino acids. Germline lookup yields CDR1 DFQATT and CDR2 SNEGSKA (reference sequence). Library preparation (for TCRbeta) was performed with unique molecular identifiers. In TCRdb, the PCR reads were re-called with MiXCR into one record per CDR3 protein. The data contain around 380,000 distinct CDR3 sequences, about a tenth of them singletons.

This sequence was found in a human donor who donated a stem cell graft to a child with acute myeloid leukemia. V gene TRBV20-1 combines with J gene TRBJ1-1, with D hard to call. Sequencing used PBMCs from the stem cell graft donor, obtained from the stem cell graft. In nucleotides, the CDR3 is TGCAGTGCTACCCGGGGAGGAAACACTGAAGCTTTCTTT. Protein: CSATRGGNTEAFF.